Listed here is a single TCR beta chain. Its antigen is as yet unknown. V lost 6 bases, J lost 10 bases, and 12 bases lay in between. In germline, CDR1 is SGHVS, CDR2 FNYEAQ. The CDR3 extends over 11 amino acids. These data are taken from a study of T cell responses to AZD1222 COVID-19 vaccine. Whole-study findings and limits: White British people made up most donors, females outnumbered males, and clonal diversity was possibly underestimated. In the spike-specific TCR repertoire, nearly half reportedly target unmutated variant regions. Every sample of the repertoires postdated the peak T cell response. Seropositive AZD1222 recipients at baseline numbered only five or six.

Assay: immunoSEQ multiplex PCR; the TCRdb copy retains only in-frame clones and omits some. The data contain around 130,000 clones, more than 75% of them seen just once; the ten biggest clones take up 3% to 4%. This specimen was peripheral blood, taken 28 days after the second AZD1222 dose. This TCR was recovered from an adult who received the AZD1222 COVID-19 vaccine. J is TRBJ1-2 and V is TRBV7-6; D remains ambiguous. The CDR3 sequence: CASSSRSDYTF. For the CDR3, the DNA is TGTGCCAGCAGTTCAAGGTCCGACTACACCTTC.